This entry lists 31 T cell receptor beta chains sequenced from one sample in a study of blood T cell repertoires in COVID-19. TCRdb keeps only in-frame clones here, not all; method: immunoSEQ multiplex PCR. The data hold around 150,000 clones, with 90% observed a single time. Material for sequencing was peripheral blood. The origin of the receptors is a man aged 55 to 70 with active or convalescent COVID-19.

This chain uses TRBV19 with TRBJ1-3; 7 bases agree with TRBD1. The CDR3 covers 19 residues. CDR1 and CDR2 (germline): LNHDA, SQIVND (reference sequence). Trimming at V came to 1 base and at J to 3 bases, leaving 15 bases not matched to a gene. The CDR3: CASSIVSYGDRAFGNTIYF. In DNA form, the CDR3 reads TGTGCCAGTAGTATAGTATCGTATGGCGACAGGGCTTTTGGAAACACCATATATTTT.

The gene calls are TRBV5-6 and TRBJ2-5; 8 nucleotides match TRBD1. The CDR3 contains 14 residues. V lost 6 bases, J lost 5 bases, and 9 bases stayed unmatched. CDR1 is SGHDT and CDR2 is YYEEEE in the germline V gene. The CDR3 DNA reads TGTGCCAGCAAAATCAGGGGGCCGGGGGAGACCCAGTACTTC. It codes for CASKIRGPGETQYF.

The rearrangement uses TRBV18 and TRBJ2-1; 8 bases fit TRBD2. The CDR3 spans 14 residues. Per the germline V gene, CDR1 is KGHSH and CDR2 is LQKENI. V shed 6 bases, J shed 8 bases, and the junction held 9 bases outside the gene matches. The CDR3 DNA follows: TGTGCCAGCTCCCCCACGGGGGGGTTCGATGAGCAGTTCTTC. It translates to CASSPTGGFDEQFF.

This chain joins TRBV24-1 and TRBJ1-1; maybe TRBD1 (6 bases). The CDR3 consists of 16 residues. The germline V gene has CDR1 KGHDR and CDR2 SFDVKD. The ends were cut back, 0 bases at V and 4 bases at J, with 14 bases in the middle. The CDR3 nucleotides are TGTGCCACCAGTGATTTGCAGGGGAGAGGGCCCACTGAAGCTTTCTTT. It is translated as CATSDLQGRGPTEAFF.

The V and J genes are TRBV29-1 and TRBJ2-2; TRBD2 aligns across 9 bases. The CDR3 contains 13 residues. Unmatched junction bases numbered 4, after V lost 4 bases and J lost 7 bases. Germline V lookup: CDR1 SQVTM, CDR2 ANQGSEA. CDR3 sequence: CSVGGRAHGELFF. Here the CDR3 DNA reads TGCAGCGTTGGCGGGAGGGCCCACGGGGAGCTGTTTTTT.

This rearrangement joins TRBV2 to TRBJ2-7; 9 nucleotides align to TRBD2. This CDR3 is 14 amino acids long. The germline V gene encodes CDR1 SNHLY and CDR2 FYNNEI. Losses at the gene ends were 10 bases for V and 0 bases for J; bases not matched to a gene: 7. Written as DNA, the CDR3 is TGTGCCATTGTCTTAGCGGGGGTCTCCTACGAGCAGTACTTC. It translates to CAIVLAGVSYEQYF.

The genes are TRBV6-1 and TRBJ1-5; unclear D gene. The length of the CDR3 is 13 residues. Germline CDR1 is MNHNS and CDR2 is SASEGT. Trimming pared 0 bases from V and 5 bases from J, leaving 5 bases between. The CDR3 sequence is CASSEARHQPQHF. DNA for the CDR3: TGTGCCAGCAGTGAAGCGAGGCATCAGCCCCAGCATTTT.

The chain combines TRBV27 with TRBJ2-5, with a possible D match to TRBD1 (5 bases). This CDR3 has 13 residues. Deletions cut 3 bases from V and 4 bases from J, with 9 bases between. Germline CDR1 MNHEY, CDR2 SMNVEV (reference sequence). DNA for the CDR3: TGTGCCAGCAGTTTTCAGGGCTCAGAGACCCAGTACTTC. This encodes CASSFQGSETQYF.

This chain links TRBV5-1 with TRBJ2-3; D ambiguous. Trimming stripped 3 bases from V and 4 bases from J, with 12 bases between. The CDR3 is 14 residues long. The germline V gene encodes CDR1 SGHRS and CDR2 YFSETQ. The CDR3 protein is CASSSPGFADTQYF. DNA of the CDR3: TGCGCCAGCAGCTCGCCGGGTTTCGCAGATACGCAGTATTTT.

This chain links TRBV29-1 with TRBJ2-5; D remains ambiguous. CDR1 and CDR2 from the germline V gene are SQVTM and ANQGSEA. The ends were cut back, 3 bases at V and 5 bases at J, with 4 bases in the middle. The CDR3 covers 10 residues. In DNA, the CDR3 is TGCAGCGTTGAGGAGGAGACCCAGTACTTC. As protein: CSVEEETQYF.

This clone was observed a single time. This sequence joins TRBV10-3 and TRBJ2-7; 10 bases match TRBD2. The CDR3 contains 13 residues. The V gene's germline CDR1 is ENHRY and CDR2 SYGVKD. V gave up 7 bases and J gave up 4 bases; unmatched junction bases: 4. CDR3 amino acids: CAIMPAGGYEQYF. Here the CDR3 DNA reads TGTGCCATCATGCCAGCGGGAGGGTACGAGCAGTACTTC.

This clone was seen once. The chain is built from TRBV3-1 (or the pseudogene TRBV3-2) and TRBJ2-1, with D perhaps matching TRBD2 (5 bases). Trimming stripped 1 base from V and 7 bases from J, with 14 bases between. Germline-derived CDR1 and CDR2 are LGHDT and YNNKEL (reference sequence). The CDR3 length is 15 residues. CDR3 bases: TGTGCCAGCAGCCAAGGGGCTAGCATTACGAATGAGCAGTTCTTC. Translating gives CASSQGASITNEQFF.

The J gene is TRBJ1-1, the V gene TRBV30; perhaps TRBD1 as D (5 bases). The CDR3 consists of 14 residues. The germline V and J ends were trimmed by 0 bases and 8 bases, with 16 bases remaining between them. Germline V gene sequence: CDR1 GTSNPN, CDR2 SVGIG (reference sequence). In DNA form, the CDR3 reads TGTGCCTGGAGTGTACACCCCCCCGGGGGGGAAGCTTTCTTT. It encodes CAWSVHPPGGEAFF.

The rearrangement joins TRBV6-4 to TRBJ1-2, with no clear D. The V and J ends lost 4 bases and 2 bases respectively, with 8 bases between them. Germline V CDR1 and CDR2: MRHNA, SNTAGT. This CDR3 has 13 residues. In DNA, the CDR3 is TGTGCCAGCAGTGGAGGCACCAACTATGGCTACACCTTC. Its protein product is CASSGGTNYGYTF.

The rearrangement uses TRBV6-5 and TRBJ2-7, with 9 bases lining up with TRBD1. The junction had 4 bases not matched to a gene; V was cut back by 0 bases and J by 1 base. The CDR3 has 16 amino acids. The germline V gene encodes CDR1 MNHEY and CDR2 SVGAGI. CDR3 bases: TGTGCCAGCAGTTACTCACAGACAGGGGGATCCTACGAGCAGTACTTC. Translation gives CASSYSQTGGSYEQYF.

The rearrangement uses TRBV21-1 and TRBJ2-2; the D call of TRBD1 is as the table states it, not checked on the DNA. TRBV21-1 is tagged as a pseudogene. The CDR3 runs 18 residues. CDR3 sequence reads: CASSNGITQEKGTGELFF. The CDR3 region has the DNA TGTGCCAGCAGCAATGGGATCACCCAGGAGAAGGGGACCGGGGAGCTGTTTTTT.

The chain links TRBV12-3 or TRBV12-4 to TRBJ2-5, with D possibly TRBD1 on 6 matching bases. CDR3 length equals 13 residues. V lost 6 bases and J lost 2, with 10 bases in between. CDR3 protein: CASRVTGQETQYF. The CDR3 region has the DNA TGTGCCAGCAGGGTAACAGGGCAAGAGACCCAGTACTTC.

V usage is TRBV19 and J usage is TRBJ1-3; TRBD1 is a possible D gene (6 bases). Trimming removed 10 bases at V and 0 bases at J, with 10 bases between. The CDR3 loop spans 13 amino acids. Germline CDR1 is LNHDA and CDR2 is SQIVND (reference sequence). CDR3 protein: CATGADSGNTIYF. The CDR3, as DNA: TGTGCCACAGGGGCAGACTCTGGAAACACCATATATTTT.

The rearrangement links TRBV6-5 to TRBJ1-3; D gene ambiguous. CDR3 size: 14 residues. The V gene's germline CDR1 is MNHEY and CDR2 SVGAGI. V was cut by 5 bases and J by 0 bases, with 8 bases left in between. As DNA, the CDR3 is TGTGCCAGCAGTCCTCTAGTCTCTGGAAACACCATATATTTT. Encoded protein: CASSPLVSGNTIYF.

The chain links TRBV18 to TRBJ1-4; 10 bases match TRBD1. Germline CDR1 KGHSH, CDR2 LQKENI. This CDR3 contains 16 residues. V lost 3 bases and J lost 8; bases outside the gene matches: 9. CDR3 sequence: CASSPMGQGTGEKLFF. The DNA of the CDR3 is TGTGCCAGCTCACCGATGGGACAGGGGACTGGAGAAAAACTGTTTTTT.

The rearrangement links TRBV7-9 to TRBJ2-4; TRBD1 is a possible D gene (6 bases). CDR1 and CDR2 from the germline V gene are SEHNR and FQNEAQ (reference sequence). The CDR3 loop spans 18 amino acids. V lost 5 bases and J 1 base, leaving 21 bases between the germline ends. Here the CDR3 reads CASSPVRTVGEAKNIQYF. CDR3 nucleotides: TGTGCCAGCAGCCCTGTCCGGACAGTGGGCGAGGCCAAAAACATTCAGTACTTC.

This clone showed up just once. The gene calls are TRBV29-1 and TRBJ1-1; TRBD1 is a possible D gene (5 bases). Germline V CDR1 and CDR2: SQVTM, ANQGSEA. Trimming took off 6 bases at V and 0 bases at J, with 14 bases between the two ends. There are 14 residues in the CDR3. DNA of the CDR3: TGCAGCGTACATCGGGGGGGAGTGAACACTGAAGCTTTCTTT. The encoded protein is CSVHRGGVNTEAFF.

This chain joins TRBV19 and TRBJ2-7; 8 bases align to TRBD1. Germline CDR1 is LNHDA and CDR2 is SQIVND (reference sequence). This CDR3 comprises 14 residues. V gave up 5 bases and J gave up 3 bases; unmatched junction bases: 6. CDR3 residues: CASSPTGVFYEQYF. The DNA for the CDR3 is TGTGCCAGTAGTCCGACAGGGGTTTTCTACGAGCAGTACTTC.

This rearrangement joins TRBV10-3 to TRBJ2-2; 7 bases agree with TRBD1. The CDR3 totals 13 residues. CDR1 and CDR2 from the germline V gene are ENHRY and SYGVKD. With V trimmed by 11 bases and J by 1 base, 4 bases remained unmatched. Here the CDR3 DNA reads TGTGCCGCGAGGACAGGGAACACCGGGGAGCTGTTTTTT. Its protein product is CAARTGNTGELFF.

This sequence joins TRBV5-5 and TRBJ2-6, with 8 positions matching TRBD1. In germline, CDR1 is SGHKS, CDR2 YYEKEE (reference sequence). Trimming cost V 2 bases and J 0 bases; bases outside gene matches: 7. This CDR3 contains 18 residues. The DNA for the CDR3 is TGTGCCAGCAGCTTCGGGACAGGATCTTACTCTGGGGCCAACGTCCTGACTTTC. Translated, it gives CASSFGTGSYSGANVLTF.

V gene TRBV18 combines with J gene TRBJ2-3; 14 nucleotides line up with TRBD2. The V gene end was trimmed by 5 bases and the J gene end by 1 base; junction bases not matched to a gene: 14. Germline V gene sequence: CDR1 KGHSH, CDR2 LQKENI. The CDR3 length is 20 residues. The CDR3 region is CASSANEGLAGAVGTDTQYF. The CDR3 region has the DNA TGTGCCAGCTCAGCTAACGAGGGACTAGCGGGAGCAGTTGGCACAGATACGCAGTATTTT.

This clone was detected only a few times. V and J are TRBV13 and TRBJ1-2; 7 bases are a match to TRBD1. CDR3 length: 18 residues. Germline values: CDR1 PRHDT, CDR2 FYEKMQ (reference sequence). V trimming: 5 bases; J trimming: 2 bases; junction bases outside the gene matches: 17. CDR3 DNA sequence: TGTGCCAGCAGCACCCTCCGGTGGGACAGCGAGCGGAACTATGGCTACACCTTC. This codes for CASSTLRWDSERNYGYTF.

The V gene is TRBV10-3, the J gene TRBJ1-1, with TRBD1 as a possible D gene (5 bases). V was clipped by 3 bases and J by 5 bases, with 13 bases between them. Germline CDR1 ENHRY, CDR2 SYGVKD. The CDR3 is 14 residues long. Here the CDR3 reads CAISDQGGKTEAFF. The CDR3 DNA follows: TGTGCCATCAGTGATCAGGGAGGGAAAACTGAAGCTTTCTTT.

The chain has TRBV5-1 and TRBJ2-5; weak D call: TRBD2 (5 bases). The CDR3 is made up of 14 amino acids. Per germline, CDR1 SGHRS and CDR2 YFSETQ. V was trimmed by 0 bases and J by 7 bases, leaving 13 bases between them. CDR3 protein: CASSLDWQEGTQYF. The CDR3 region has the DNA TGCGCCAGCAGCTTGGACTGGCAAGAGGGGACCCAGTACTTC.

This clone was seen only once. The rearrangement joins TRBV11-2 to TRBJ1-2; 7 bases are a match to TRBD1. The CDR3 contains 14 residues. Germline values: CDR1 SGHAT, CDR2 FQNNGV. Unmatched junction bases numbered 6, after V lost 4 bases and J lost 4 bases. CDR3 nucleotides: TGTGCCAGCAGCTCGTGGGGGACAGTCTATGGCTACACCTTC. This translates into CASSSWGTVYGYTF.

This clone was picked up one time. The chain has TRBV5-6 and TRBJ1-1; 8 bases fit TRBD1. V dropped 1 base and J dropped 7; count of bases not matched to a gene: 9. Germline CDR1 and CDR2: SGHDT and YYEEEE. The CDR3 length is 15 residues. CDR3 sequence reads: CASSLYQGARGEAFF. CDR3 nucleotide sequence: TGTGCCAGCAGCTTGTATCAGGGGGCACGGGGTGAAGCTTTCTTT.